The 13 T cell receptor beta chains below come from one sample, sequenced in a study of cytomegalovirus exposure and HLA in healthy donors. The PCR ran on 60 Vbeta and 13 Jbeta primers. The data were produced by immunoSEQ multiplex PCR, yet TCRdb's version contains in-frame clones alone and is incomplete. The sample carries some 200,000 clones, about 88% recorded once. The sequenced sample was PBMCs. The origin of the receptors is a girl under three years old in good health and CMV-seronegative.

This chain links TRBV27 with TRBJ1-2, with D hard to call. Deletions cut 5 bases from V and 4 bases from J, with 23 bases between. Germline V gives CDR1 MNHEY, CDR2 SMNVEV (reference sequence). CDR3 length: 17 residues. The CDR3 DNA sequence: TGTGCCAGCAGTCCCAACGGCCCGGAAGTAGCATTCTATGGCTACACCTTC. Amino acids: CASSPNGPEVAFYGYTF.

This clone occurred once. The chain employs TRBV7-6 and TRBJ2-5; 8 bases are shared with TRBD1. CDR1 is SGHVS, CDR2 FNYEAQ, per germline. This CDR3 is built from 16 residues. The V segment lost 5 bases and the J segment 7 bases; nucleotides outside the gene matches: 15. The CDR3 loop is CASSIGQGRVATTQYF. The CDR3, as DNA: TGTGCCAGCAGCATCGGACAGGGAAGAGTTGCCACGACCCAGTACTTC.

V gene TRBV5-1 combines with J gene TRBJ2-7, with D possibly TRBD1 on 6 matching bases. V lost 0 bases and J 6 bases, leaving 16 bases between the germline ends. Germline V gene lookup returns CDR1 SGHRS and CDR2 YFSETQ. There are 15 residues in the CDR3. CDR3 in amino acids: CASSLGLHRAREQYF. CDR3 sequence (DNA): TGCGCCAGCAGCTTGGGACTCCACAGGGCCCGCGAGCAGTACTTC.

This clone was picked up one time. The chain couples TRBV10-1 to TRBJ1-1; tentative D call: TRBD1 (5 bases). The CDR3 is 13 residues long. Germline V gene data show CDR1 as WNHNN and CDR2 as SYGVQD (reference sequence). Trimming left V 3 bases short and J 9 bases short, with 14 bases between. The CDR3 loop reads CASSDPGGGQAFF. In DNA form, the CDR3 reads TGCGCCAGCAGTGACCCCGGCGGGGGTCAAGCTTTCTTT.

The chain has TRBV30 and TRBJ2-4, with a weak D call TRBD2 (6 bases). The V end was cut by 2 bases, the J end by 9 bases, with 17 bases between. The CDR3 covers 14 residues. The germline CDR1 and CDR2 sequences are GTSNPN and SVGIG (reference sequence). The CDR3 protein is CAWSKTVGLGIQYF. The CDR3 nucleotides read TGTGCCTGGAGTAAGACCGTGGGACTCGGCATTCAGTACTTC.

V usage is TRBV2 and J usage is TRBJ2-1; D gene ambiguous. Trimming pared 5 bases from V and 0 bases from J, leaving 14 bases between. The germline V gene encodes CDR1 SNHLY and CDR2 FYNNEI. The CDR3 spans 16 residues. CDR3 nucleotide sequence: TGTGCCAGCAGTTTGAAGTCTCTTAGCTCCTACAATGAGCAGTTCTTC. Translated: CASSLKSLSSYNEQFF.

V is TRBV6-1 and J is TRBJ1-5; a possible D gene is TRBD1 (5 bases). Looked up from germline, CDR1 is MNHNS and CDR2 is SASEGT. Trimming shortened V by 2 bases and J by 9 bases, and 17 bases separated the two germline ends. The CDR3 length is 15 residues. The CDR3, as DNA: TGTGCCAGCAGTGAATCGGCCAGGGCCCTCGGGCCCCAGCATTTT. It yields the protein CASSESARALGPQHF.

The CDR3 DNA reads as TGTGCCAGCAGCTTAGAAACAAGAACCCAGTACTTC. It translates to CASSLETRTQYF. The chain recombines TRBV7-2 with TRBJ2-5; D is undetermined. V was cut by 1 base and J by 8 bases, with 8 bases left in between. Germline V gives CDR1 SGHTA, CDR2 FQGNSA. The CDR3 spans 12 residues.

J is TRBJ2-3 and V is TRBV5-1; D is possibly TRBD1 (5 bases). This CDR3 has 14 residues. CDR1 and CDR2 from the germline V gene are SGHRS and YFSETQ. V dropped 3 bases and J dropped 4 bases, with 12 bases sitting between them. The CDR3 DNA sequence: TGCGCCAGCAGCTATTCAGGGTGGGCAGATACGCAGTATTTT. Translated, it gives CASSYSGWADTQYF.

CDR3: CASRLRDTAGYEQYF. The DNA of the CDR3 is TGTGCCAGCAGACTCCGGGACACTGCCGGGTACGAGCAGTACTTC. The genes are TRBV7-8 and TRBJ2-7; maybe TRBD1 (6 bases). V lost 6 bases, J lost 4 bases, and 19 bases lay in between. This CDR3 has 15 amino acids. Germline CDR1 SGHVS, CDR2 FQNEAQ.

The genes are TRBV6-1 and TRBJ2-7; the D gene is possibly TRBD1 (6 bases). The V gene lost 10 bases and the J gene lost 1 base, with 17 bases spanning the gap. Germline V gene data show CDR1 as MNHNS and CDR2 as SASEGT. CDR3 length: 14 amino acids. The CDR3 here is CANSPDRQSYEQYF. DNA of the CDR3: TGTGCCAATTCCCCGGACAGACAGTCCTACGAGCAGTACTTC.

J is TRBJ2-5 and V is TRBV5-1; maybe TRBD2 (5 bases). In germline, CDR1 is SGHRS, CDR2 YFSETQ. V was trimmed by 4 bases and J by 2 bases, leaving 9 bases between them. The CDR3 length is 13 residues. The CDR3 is CASSKGLQETQYF. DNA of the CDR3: TGCGCCAGCAGCAAAGGACTGCAAGAGACCCAGTACTTC.

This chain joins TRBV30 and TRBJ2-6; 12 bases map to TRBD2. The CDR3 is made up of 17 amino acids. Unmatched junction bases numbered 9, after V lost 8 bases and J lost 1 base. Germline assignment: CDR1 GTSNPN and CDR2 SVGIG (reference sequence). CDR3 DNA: TGTGCCCTCCCGACTAGCGGGGGTACTTCTGGGGCCAACGTCCTGACTTTC. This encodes CALPTSGGTSGANVLTF.